This is a list of T cell receptor beta chains from one sample in a study of T cell responses to AZD1222 COVID-19 vaccine. The protocol was immunoSEQ multiplex PCR, while the TCRdb copy is restricted to in-frame clones and leaves out a portion. Of roughly 120,000 clones in the sample, roughly 85% were seen once. The sample in question was peripheral blood, obtained on day 0 of MenACWY control vaccination. The receptors were gathered from an adult in good health. Both conserved end residues are part of each CDR3. D genes are given only for firm matches.

J: TRBJ1-6
D: TRBD1
V: TRBV5-1
CDR3: CASSMGQRNNSPLHF

J: TRBJ1-3
D: TRBD1
V: TRBV5-4
CDR3: CASSSRGQGGNTIYF

J: TRBJ2-7
D: TRBD1
V: TRBV11-2
CDR3: CASSPRTGVLYEQYF

J: TRBJ2-3
D: TRBD2
V: TRBV27
CDR3: CASSLSSAGGRDTQYF

J: TRBJ1-2
D: NA
V: TRBV5-5
CDR3: CASSLARGIGYGYTF

J: TRBJ1-1
D: NA
V: TRBV11-2
CDR3: CASSLQGFENTEAFF

J: TRBJ1-5
D: NA
V: TRBV28
CDR3: CASSLGVQRNQPQHF

J: TRBJ1-1
D: NA
V: TRBV28
CDR3: CASSLSLGGTEAFF

J: TRBJ1-1
D: NA
V: TRBV19
CDR3: CASSLGQPNTEAFF

J: TRBJ2-2
D: TRBD2
V: TRBV5-5
CDR3: CASSSLSGAPTGELFF

J: TRBJ1-2
D: NA
V: TRBV30
CDR3: CAWSPPGGNNYGYTF

J: TRBJ2-3
D: TRBD2
V: TRBV18
CDR3: CASSPAGLAGGPTQYF

J: TRBJ1-3
D: NA
V: TRBV27
CDR3: CASSSSHGKGNTIYF

J: TRBJ1-6
D: NA
V: TRBV7-9
CDR3: CASSSIFSSYNSPLHF

J: TRBJ1-3
D: NA
V: TRBV7-7
CDR3: CASSPNSIGNTIYF

J: TRBJ1-4
D: TRBD1
V: TRBV5-6
CDR3: CASSLDRGSEKLFF

J: TRBJ1-1
D: NA
V: TRBV7-2
CDR3: CASSFSTVNTEAFF

J: TRBJ2-1
D: TRBD2
V: TRBV24-1
CDR3: CATSDQPSGGNLGQFF

J: TRBJ2-5
D: NA
V: TRBV2
CDR3: CASTPRPFDQETQYF

J: TRBJ1-1
D: TRBD1
V: TRBV3-1/TRBV3-2
CDR3: CASSPGTGGTEAFF

J: TRBJ1-2
D: TRBD1
V: TRBV24-1
CDR3: CATSDSRRQGAHGYTF

J: TRBJ1-2
D: TRBD1
V: TRBV2
CDR3: CASAGQGFGYTF

J: TRBJ1-1
D: NA
V: TRBV28
CDR3: CARSTREGTEAFF

J: TRBJ2-7
D: NA
V: TRBV7-2
CDR3: CASSSPGIPYEQYF

J: TRBJ1-2
D: TRBD1
V: TRBV5-4
CDR3: CASSRAGQFYGYTF